Presented here are 20 T cell receptor beta chains from one specimen sequenced in a study of blood T cell repertoires in COVID-19. Assay used: immunoSEQ multiplex PCR; TCRdb lists only in-frame clones, some missing. The top ten hold about 3.5% of the sample, which has around 370,000 clones, around 91% seen once. Sequencing was done on a sample of peripheral blood. The receptors shown here come from a woman between 18 and 29 years old who had recovered from COVID-19.

CDR3 in DNA: TGTGCCAGCAGCCAATCAGGGGCAGAGACCCAGTACTTC. This gives the protein CASSQSGAETQYF. The J gene is TRBJ2-5, the V gene TRBV3-1 (or the pseudogene TRBV3-2); D might be TRBD1 (6 bases). The germline V gene has CDR1 LGHDT and CDR2 YNNKEL (reference sequence). V gave up 2 bases and J gave up 4 bases, with 8 bases separating them. This CDR3 has 13 residues.

The rearrangement uses TRBV18 and TRBJ1-3; 7 bases map to TRBD1. The CDR3 is 17 residues long. The germline gives CDR1 KGHSH, CDR2 LQKENI. The junction had 17 bases not matched to a gene; V was cut back by 8 bases and J by 4 bases. The CDR3 is CASPHQNRGIGGNTIYF. For the CDR3, the DNA is TGTGCCAGCCCTCACCAGAACAGGGGAATTGGGGGAAACACCATATATTTT. Looking up the rest from reference TRBV18 and TRBJ1-3 gives the full variable domain: NAGVMQNPRHLVRRRGQEARLRCSPMKGHSHVYWYRQLPEEGLKFMVYLQKENIIDESGMPKERFSAEFPKEGPSILRIQQVVRGDSAAYFCASPHQNRGIGGNTIYFGEGSWLTVV.

The chain uses TRBV3-1 (or the pseudogene TRBV3-2) and TRBJ2-3, with 8 bases fitting TRBD2. The CDR3 runs to 15 residues. The ends lost 4 bases at V and 1 base at J; junction bases unmatched: 4. Germline V CDR1 and CDR2: LGHDT, YNNKEL (reference sequence). This chain's CDR3 is CASSRIAGRTDTQYF. The DNA of the CDR3 is TGTGCCAGCAGCCGCATAGCGGGGCGCACAGATACGCAGTATTTT.

The chain combines TRBV5-6 with TRBJ1-1; 10 bases map to TRBD1. Unmatched junction bases numbered 8, after V lost 4 bases and J lost 5 bases. This CDR3 region has 15 residues. Germline loops: CDR1 SGHDT, CDR2 YYEEEE. CDR3 DNA sequence: TGTGCCAGCAGCGACACTGGACAGGGGGGAACTGAAGCTTTCTTT. It specifies CASSDTGQGGTEAFF.

This rearrangement joins TRBV4-1 to TRBJ2-5; 11 nucleotides match TRBD2. The germline V gene encodes CDR1 MGHRA and CDR2 YSYEKL. The CDR3 extends over 15 amino acids. V shed 6 bases and J 2 bases; nucleotides not matched to a gene: 5. This chain's CDR3 is CASRLTSGVQETQYF. In nucleotides, the CDR3 is TGCGCCAGCAGACTGACTAGCGGGGTTCAAGAGACCCAGTACTTC.

The sample holds one count of this clone. This sequence joins TRBV19 and TRBJ1-6, with D hard to call. The CDR3 is 13 residues long. Germline V gene data show CDR1 as LNHDA and CDR2 as SQIVND (reference sequence). Trimming stripped 3 bases from V and 7 bases from J, with 7 bases between. CDR3: CASSILENSPLHF. The CDR3 DNA follows: TGTGCCAGTAGTATTTTAGAGAATTCACCCCTCCACTTT.

This chain connects TRBV11-3 to TRBJ2-3; 11 positions match TRBD2. In germline, CDR1 is SGHNT, CDR2 YENEEA. The CDR3 has 18 amino acids. V shed 1 base and J 3 bases; nucleotides not matched to a gene: 9. In nucleotides, the CDR3 is TGTGCCAGCAGCTTAGGGCCCCACACTAGCGGGAGAACAGATACGCAGTATTTT. The encoded protein is CASSLGPHTSGRTDTQYF.

The chain employs TRBV6-4 and TRBJ2-3; TRBD2 might be the D (6 bases). This CDR3 is built from 16 residues. V lost 3 bases and J 0 bases, leaving 13 bases between the germline ends. CDR1 and CDR2 from the germline V gene are MRHNA and SNTAGT. The CDR3 loop is CASSEGSGPSTDTQYF. CDR3 nucleotides: TGTGCCAGCAGTGAAGGGAGCGGGCCTAGCACAGATACGCAGTATTTT.

The gene calls are TRBV5-1 and TRBJ2-3; no reliable D call. The CDR3 runs 16 residues. V lost 2 bases, J lost 4 bases, and 17 bases lay in between. The V gene's germline CDR1 is SGHRS and CDR2 YFSETQ. The CDR3 sequence: CASSLIGSNPADTQYF. The CDR3 nucleotides read TGCGCCAGCAGCTTAATCGGGTCAAACCCCGCAGATACGCAGTATTTT.

The rearrangement joins TRBV27 to TRBJ2-5, with 7 bases fitting TRBD1. This CDR3 comprises 14 residues. CDR1 and CDR2 from the germline V gene are MNHEY and SMNVEV (reference sequence). J was trimmed by 3 bases and V by 1 base; bases with no gene match: 2. The CDR3 sequence is CASSLYRGKETQYF. The DNA of the CDR3 is TGTGCCAGCAGTTTATACAGGGGAAAAGAGACCCAGTACTTC.

The chain carries TRBV7-9 and TRBJ2-7; possible D gene TRBD1, 6 bases. CDR3 size: 13 residues. Germline V CDR1 and CDR2: SEHNR, FQNEAQ (reference sequence). The V end was cut by 4 bases, the J end by 6 bases, with 13 bases between. Here the CDR3 reads CASSSRGQGEQYV. DNA for the CDR3: TGTGCCAGCAGCTCACGGGGACAAGGCGAGCAGTACGTC.

The chain joins TRBV19 to TRBJ1-6; D gene uncertain. Germline V gene data show CDR1 as LNHDA and CDR2 as SQIVND (reference sequence). The CDR3 is 15 amino acids. V was pared by 10 bases and J by 9 bases, with 22 bases between. CDR3 in DNA: TGTGCCACCGAGGCGGCTCCGGGTCTGCGTTCACCCCTCCACTTT. Protein sequence: CATEAAPGLRSPLHF.

The V call is TRBV5-1, the J call TRBJ1-1; tentative D call: TRBD1 (5 bases). The CDR3 runs 14 residues. The V gene lost 2 bases and the J gene lost 3 bases, with 11 bases spanning the gap. Germline V lookup: CDR1 SGHRS, CDR2 YFSETQ. DNA of the CDR3: TGCGCCAGCAGCTTCGGGGGTCATGACACTGAAGCTTTCTTT. Residues: CASSFGGHDTEAFF.

This clone was counted many times. The chain combines TRBV7-2 with TRBJ1-1; D is perhaps TRBD1 (6 bases). Trimming left V 5 bases short and J 1 base short, with 8 bases between. CDR1 is SGHTA, CDR2 FQGNSA, per germline. The CDR3 spans 13 residues. In DNA, the CDR3 is TGTGCCAGCAGCCAGGGACAGAACACTGAAGCTTTCTTT. It yields the protein CASSQGQNTEAFF.

This chain joins TRBV6-5 and TRBJ2-7; weak D call: TRBD1 (6 bases). Germline lookup yields CDR1 MNHEY and CDR2 SVGAGI. The CDR3 length is 15 residues. V dropped 4 bases and J dropped 4 bases, with 17 bases sitting between them. CDR3: CASSSDTGTPYEQYV. CDR3 coding DNA: TGTGCCAGCAGTTCTGACACCGGGACACCTTACGAGCAGTACGTC.

V usage is TRBV5-4 and J usage is TRBJ2-5, with 14 bases aligning to TRBD2. The V and J ends lost 4 bases and 7 bases, in that order; junction bases with no gene match: 9. CDR3 length: 16 amino acids. Germline V gives CDR1 SGHNT, CDR2 YYREEE (reference sequence). This CDR3 reads CASSPLTSGRVGTQYF. CDR3 sequence (DNA): TGTGCCAGCAGCCCCCTGACTAGCGGGAGGGTAGGGACCCAGTACTTC.

J is TRBJ1-1 and V is TRBV15, with D possibly being TRBD1 (5 bases). In germline, CDR1 is LNHNV, CDR2 YYDKDF (reference sequence). V lost 5 bases to trimming and J lost 3 bases, with 10 bases between them. The CDR3 loop spans 13 amino acids. The CDR3 DNA reads TGTGCCACCAGCGGCATCAGGGACACTGAAGCTTTCTTT. Protein sequence: CATSGIRDTEAFF.

This chain connects TRBV7-9 to TRBJ2-5, with a tentative D call TRBD1 (5 bases). Germline assignment: CDR1 SEHNR and CDR2 FQNEAQ (reference sequence). The CDR3 consists of 16 residues. Trimming removed 6 bases at V and 2 bases at J, with 19 bases between. The CDR3 spells CASRKGRWQGQETQYF. CDR3 nucleotides: TGTGCCAGCAGAAAGGGGCGTTGGCAGGGTCAAGAGACCCAGTACTTC.

The chain joins TRBV5-6 to TRBJ2-5; D not certain. The CDR3 runs 12 residues. Germline V CDR1 and CDR2: SGHDT, YYEEEE. V was cut by 4 bases and J by 5 bases, with 9 bases left in between. The CDR3 is CASSIVSETQYF. Written as DNA, the CDR3 is TGTGCCAGCAGCATAGTATCTGAGACCCAGTACTTC.

The gene calls are TRBV11-3 and TRBJ2-4, with 7 positions matching TRBD1. Looked up from germline, CDR1 is SGHNT and CDR2 is YENEEA. This CDR3 is 15 amino acids long. The V and J ends lost 5 bases and 9 bases, in that order; junction bases with no gene match: 13. CDR3 sequence: CASSLLGTAKVIQYF. Here the CDR3 DNA reads TGTGCCAGCAGCCTCCTCGGGACAGCAAAGGTCATTCAGTACTTC. Full variable domain (outside the CDR3, taken from reference TRBV11-3 and TRBJ2-4): EAGVVQSPRYKIIEKKQPVAFWCNPISGHNTLYWYLQNLGQGPELLIRYENEEAVDDSQLPKDRFSAERLKGVDSTLKIQPAELGDSAVYLCASSLLGTAKVIQYFGAGTRLSVL.